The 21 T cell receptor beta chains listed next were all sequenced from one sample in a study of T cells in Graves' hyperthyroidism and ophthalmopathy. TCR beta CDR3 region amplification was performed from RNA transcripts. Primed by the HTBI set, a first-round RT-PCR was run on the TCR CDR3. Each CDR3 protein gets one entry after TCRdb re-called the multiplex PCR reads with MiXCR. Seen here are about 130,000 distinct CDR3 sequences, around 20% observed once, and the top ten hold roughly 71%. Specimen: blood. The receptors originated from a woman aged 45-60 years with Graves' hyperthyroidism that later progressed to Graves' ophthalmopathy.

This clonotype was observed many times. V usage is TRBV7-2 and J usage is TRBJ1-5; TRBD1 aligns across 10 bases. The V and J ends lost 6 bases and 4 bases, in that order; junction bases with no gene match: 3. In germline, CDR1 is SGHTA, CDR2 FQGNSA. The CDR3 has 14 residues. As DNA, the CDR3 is TGTGCCAGCAGGCTGGGACAGGGGAATCAGCCCCAGCATTTT. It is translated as CASRLGQGNQPQHF.

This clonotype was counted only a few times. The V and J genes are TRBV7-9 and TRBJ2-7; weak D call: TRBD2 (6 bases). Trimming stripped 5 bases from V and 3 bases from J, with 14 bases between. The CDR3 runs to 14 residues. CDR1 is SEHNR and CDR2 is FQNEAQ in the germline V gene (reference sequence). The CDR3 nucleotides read TGTGCCAGCAGCCACCACCGGAGGGACTACGAGCAGTACTTC. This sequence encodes CASSHHRRDYEQYF.

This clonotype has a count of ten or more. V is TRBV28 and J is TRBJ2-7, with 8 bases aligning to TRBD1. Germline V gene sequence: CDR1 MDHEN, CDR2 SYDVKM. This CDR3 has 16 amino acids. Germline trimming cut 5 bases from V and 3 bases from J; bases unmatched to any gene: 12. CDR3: CASSANTGGRNYEQYF. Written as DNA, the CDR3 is TGTGCCAGCAGTGCTAATACAGGGGGTCGGAACTACGAGCAGTACTTC.

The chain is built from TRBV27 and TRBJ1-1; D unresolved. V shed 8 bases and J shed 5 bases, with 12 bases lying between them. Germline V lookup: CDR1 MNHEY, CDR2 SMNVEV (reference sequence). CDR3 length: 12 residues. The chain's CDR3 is CASRQGLTEAFF. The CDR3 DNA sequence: TGTGCCAGCCGTCAAGGGCTAACTGAAGCTTTCTTT.

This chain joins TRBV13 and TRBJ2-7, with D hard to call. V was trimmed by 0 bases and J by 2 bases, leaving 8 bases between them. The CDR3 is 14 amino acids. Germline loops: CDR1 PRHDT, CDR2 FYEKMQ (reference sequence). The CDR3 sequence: CASSLGRRTYEQYF. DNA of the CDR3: TGTGCCAGCAGCTTAGGCCGCCGTACCTACGAGCAGTACTTC.

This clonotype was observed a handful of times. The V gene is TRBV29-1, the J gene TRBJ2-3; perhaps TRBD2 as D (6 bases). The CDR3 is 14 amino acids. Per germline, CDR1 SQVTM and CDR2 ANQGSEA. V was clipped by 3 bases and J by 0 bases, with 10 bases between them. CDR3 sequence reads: CSVDGDSSTDTQYF. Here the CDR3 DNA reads TGCAGCGTTGATGGGGACTCTAGCACAGATACGCAGTATTTT.

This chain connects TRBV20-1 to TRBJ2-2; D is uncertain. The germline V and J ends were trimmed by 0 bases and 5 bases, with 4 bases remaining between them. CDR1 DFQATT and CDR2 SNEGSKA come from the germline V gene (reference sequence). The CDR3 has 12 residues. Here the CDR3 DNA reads TGCAGTGCTAGAGAGGTGACCGGGGAGCTGTTTTTT. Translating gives CSAREVTGELFF.

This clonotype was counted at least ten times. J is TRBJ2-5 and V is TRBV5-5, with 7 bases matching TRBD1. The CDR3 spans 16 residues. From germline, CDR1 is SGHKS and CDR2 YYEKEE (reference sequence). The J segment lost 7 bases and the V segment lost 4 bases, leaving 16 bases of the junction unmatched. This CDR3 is CASSGKRQGDLGTQYF. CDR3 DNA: TGTGCCAGCAGCGGGAAGCGACAGGGAGATCTCGGGACCCAGTACTTC. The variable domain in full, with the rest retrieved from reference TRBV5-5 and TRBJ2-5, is DAGVTQSPTHLIKTRGQQVTLRCSPISGHKSVSWYQQVLGQGPQFIFQYYEKEERGRGNFPDRFSARQFPNYSSELNVNALLLGDSALYLCASSGKRQGDLGTQYFGPGTRLLVL.

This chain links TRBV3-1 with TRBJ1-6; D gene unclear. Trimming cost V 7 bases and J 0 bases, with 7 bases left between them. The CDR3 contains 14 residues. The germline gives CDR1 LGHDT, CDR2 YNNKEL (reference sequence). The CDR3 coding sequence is TGTGCCAGCACCCCAAGCTCCTATAATTCACCCCTCCACTTT. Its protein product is CASTPSSYNSPLHF.

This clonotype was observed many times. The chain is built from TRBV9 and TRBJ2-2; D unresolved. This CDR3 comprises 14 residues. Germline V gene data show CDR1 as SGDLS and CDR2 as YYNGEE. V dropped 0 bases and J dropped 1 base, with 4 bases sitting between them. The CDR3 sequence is CASSVVLNTGELFF. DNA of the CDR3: TGTGCCAGCAGCGTAGTCTTGAACACCGGGGAGCTGTTTTTT.

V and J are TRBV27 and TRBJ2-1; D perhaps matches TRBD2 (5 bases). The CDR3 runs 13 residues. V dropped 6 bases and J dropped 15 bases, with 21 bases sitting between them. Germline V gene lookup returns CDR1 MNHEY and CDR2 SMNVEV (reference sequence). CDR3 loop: CASRAGSLPSLFF. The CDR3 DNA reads TGTGCCAGCAGGGCGGGCAGCCTTCCATCACTGTTCTTC.

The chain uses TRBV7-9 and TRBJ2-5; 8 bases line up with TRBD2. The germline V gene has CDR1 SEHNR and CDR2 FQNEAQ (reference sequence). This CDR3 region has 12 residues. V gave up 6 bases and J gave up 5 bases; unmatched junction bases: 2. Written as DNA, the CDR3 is TGTGCCAGCAGGAGCGGGAGCGAGACCCAGTACTTC. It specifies CASRSGSETQYF.

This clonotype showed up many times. The CDR3 loop reads CASSPPHRGQVNEQFF. The CDR3 DNA is TGTGCCAGCTCACCACCGCACAGGGGGCAGGTCAATGAGCAGTTCTTC. The chain carries TRBV18 and TRBJ2-1, with 9 nucleotides matching TRBD1. The trim removed 0 bases at V and 6 bases at J, leaving 6 bases unmatched. Germline lookup yields CDR1 KGHSH and CDR2 LQKENI. The CDR3 totals 16 residues.

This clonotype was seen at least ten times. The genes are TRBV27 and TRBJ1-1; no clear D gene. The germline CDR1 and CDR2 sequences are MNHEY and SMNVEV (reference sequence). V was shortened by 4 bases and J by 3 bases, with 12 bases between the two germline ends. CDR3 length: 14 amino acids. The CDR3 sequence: CASSSKARDTEAFF. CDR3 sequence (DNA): TGTGCCAGCAGTTCGAAGGCACGGGACACTGAAGCTTTCTTT.

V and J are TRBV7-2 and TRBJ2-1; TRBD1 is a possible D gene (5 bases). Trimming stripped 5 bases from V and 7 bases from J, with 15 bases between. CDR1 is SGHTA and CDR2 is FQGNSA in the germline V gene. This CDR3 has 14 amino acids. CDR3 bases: TGTGCCAGCAGCCTTCAGGGCCCTGGGAATGAGCAGTTCTTC. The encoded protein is CASSLQGPGNEQFF.

The CDR3 nucleotides read TGTGCCAGCAGTTTATTTTTGAGGGGGCGGCACTCTGGAAACACCATATATTTT. Translating it yields CASSLFLRGRHSGNTIYF. The chain recombines TRBV28 with TRBJ1-3; 7 bases fit TRBD1. The CDR3 is 18 residues long. From germline, CDR1 is MDHEN and CDR2 SYDVKM. Germline trimming cut 1 base from V and 0 bases from J; bases unmatched to any gene: 9.

The CDR3 DNA reads TGTGCCAGTAGTCTAGGGACTAGCCGTAACACCGGGGAGCTGTTTTTT. It encodes CASSLGTSRNTGELFF. The chain carries TRBV19 and TRBJ2-2; 9 bases map to TRBD2. The ends lost 5 bases at V and 2 bases at J; junction bases unmatched: 6. CDR3 size: 16 residues. Germline V gene data show CDR1 as LNHDA and CDR2 as SQIVND (reference sequence). Full variable domain (rest looked up from reference TRBV19 and TRBJ2-2): DGGITQSPKYLFRKEGQNVTLSCEQNLNHDAMYWYRQDPGQGLRLIYYSQIVNDFQKGDIAEGYSVSREKKESFPLTVTSAQKNPTAFYLCASSLGTSRNTGELFFGEGSRLTVL.

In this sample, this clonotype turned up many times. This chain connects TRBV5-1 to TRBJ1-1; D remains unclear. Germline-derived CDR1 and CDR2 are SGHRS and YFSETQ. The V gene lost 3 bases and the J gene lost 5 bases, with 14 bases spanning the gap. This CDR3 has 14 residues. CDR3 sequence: CASSSEGGWTEAFF. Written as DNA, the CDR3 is TGCGCCAGCAGCTCGGAGGGCGGTTGGACTGAAGCTTTCTTT. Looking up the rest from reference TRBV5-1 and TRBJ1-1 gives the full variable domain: KAGVTQTPRYLIKTRGQQVTLSCSPISGHRSVSWYQQTPGQGLQFLFEYFSETQRNKGNFPGRFSGRQFSNSRSEMNVSTLELGDSALYLCASSSEGGWTEAFFGQGTRLTVV.

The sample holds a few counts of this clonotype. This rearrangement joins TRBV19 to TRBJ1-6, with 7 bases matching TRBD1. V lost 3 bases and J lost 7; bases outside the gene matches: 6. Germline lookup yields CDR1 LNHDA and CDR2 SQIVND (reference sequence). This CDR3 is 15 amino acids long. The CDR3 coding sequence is TGTGCCAGTAGTATTGACAGGGCCGAAAATTCACCCCTCCACTTT. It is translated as CASSIDRAENSPLHF.

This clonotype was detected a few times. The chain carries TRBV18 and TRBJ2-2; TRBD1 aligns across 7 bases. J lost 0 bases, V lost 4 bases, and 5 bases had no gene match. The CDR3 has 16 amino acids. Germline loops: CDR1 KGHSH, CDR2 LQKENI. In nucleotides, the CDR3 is TGTGCCAGCTCACGTTCGACAGGGTCGAACACCGGGGAGCTGTTTTTT. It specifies CASSRSTGSNTGELFF.

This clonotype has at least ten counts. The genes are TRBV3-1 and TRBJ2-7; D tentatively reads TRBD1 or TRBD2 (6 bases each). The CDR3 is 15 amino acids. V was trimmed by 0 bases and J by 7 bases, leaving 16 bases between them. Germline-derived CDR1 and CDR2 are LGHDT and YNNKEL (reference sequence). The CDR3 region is CASSQDVGGRGEQYF. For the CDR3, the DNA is TGTGCCAGCAGCCAAGATGTCGGGGGCCGAGGGGAGCAGTACTTC.